This TCR beta chain was recovered during a study of breast tumors, draining lymph nodes, adjacent tissues. Each CDR3 protein is one row after TCRdb ran MiXCR on the multiplex PCR reads. The table has more than 200,000 distinct CDR3 sequences, less than 40% seen once. The lymph nodes were axillary draining lymph nodes from breast cancer patients. The length of the CDR3 is 17 residues. Trimming removed 4 bases from V and 1 base from J; junction bases left unmatched: 5. CDR1 and CDR2 from the germline V gene are SGDLS and YYNGEE. The chain employs TRBV9 and TRBJ2-5; 15 bases match TRBD2. The sequence was collected from a female donor with breast cancer. Some clones in this sample may be carry-over from other donors' samples. The source material was axillary lymph node tissue. CDR3 DNA: TGTGCCAGCAGCTCGGGACTAGCGGGAGGTTGCCAAGAGACCCAGTACTTC. Translated, it gives CASSSGLAGGCQETQYF.